These T cell receptor beta chains were read from a single sample in a study of T-cell memory formation after mild COVID-19. TCRdb re-derived calls from the 5' RACE reads in MiXCR, one entry per CDR3 protein. The table has a few hundred thousand distinct CDR3 sequences, approximately 16% seen once. The sample consisted of PBMCs or a T cell subset sorted from them (not recorded which). The receptors stem from a man aged 18 to 30 who had mild COVID-19 (a few samples of this study predate the infection). Cell type and time point are not known. CDR3s include the opening cysteine and the closing phenylalanine or tryptophan. Each record gives: D gene, J gene, V gene, clone size, CDR3 protein, CDR3 DNA. D genes are given only for firm matches. Some rows have no size entry. The others give once, few or many, or a class for an expanded clone.

d_call: .; j_call: TRBJ1-6; v_call: TRBV3-1; clone_size: few; cdr3_aa: CASSTRDGRNSPLHF; cdr3_nt: TGTGCCAGCAGCACCCGGGACGGCCGGAATTCACCCCTCCACTTT
d_call: .; j_call: TRBJ1-5; v_call: TRBV4-1; clone_size: few; cdr3_aa: CASSDRDWQPQHF; cdr3_nt: TGCGCCAGCAGTGACAGAGATTGGCAGCCCCAGCATTTT
d_call: .; j_call: TRBJ2-1; v_call: TRBV5-4; clone_size: many; cdr3_aa: CASSLVAGATPYNEQFF; cdr3_nt: TGTGCCAGCAGCTTGGTCGCGGGGGCAACGCCCTACAATGAGCAGTTCTTC
d_call: .; j_call: TRBJ1-1; v_call: TRBV5-1; clone_size: few; cdr3_aa: CASSKNPEGPNTEAFF; cdr3_nt: TGCGCCAGCAGCAAAAACCCGGAGGGGCCGAACACTGAAGCTTTCTTT
d_call: .; j_call: TRBJ1-1; v_call: TRBV7-9; clone_size: .; cdr3_aa: CASSPPAEAFF; cdr3_nt: TGTGCCAGCAGCCCCCCGGCTGAAGCTTTCTTT
d_call: .; j_call: TRBJ2-6; v_call: TRBV20-1; clone_size: few; cdr3_aa: CSASVGAGANVLTF; cdr3_nt: TGCAGTGCTTCGGTGGGGGCTGGGGCCAACGTCCTGACTTTC
d_call: .; j_call: TRBJ1-1; v_call: TRBV11-2; clone_size: .; cdr3_aa: CASSLVARSAEAFF; cdr3_nt: TGTGCCAGCAGCTTAGTGGCCAGGAGCGCTGAAGCTTTCTTT
d_call: TRBD1; j_call: TRBJ2-5; v_call: TRBV12-3/TRBV12-4; clone_size: few; cdr3_aa: CASSWDRGWETQYF; cdr3_nt: TGTGCCAGCAGTTGGGACAGGGGTTGGGAGACCCAGTACTTC
d_call: .; j_call: TRBJ2-3; v_call: TRBV18; clone_size: few; cdr3_aa: CASSPLVTADTQYF; cdr3_nt: TGTGCCAGCTCACCACTCGTTACGGCAGATACGCAGTATTTT
d_call: .; j_call: TRBJ1-5; v_call: TRBV20-1; clone_size: .; cdr3_aa: CSASFQSSNQPQHF; cdr3_nt: TGCAGTGCCAGTTTCCAGAGTAGCAATCAGCCCCAGCATTTT
d_call: TRBD1; j_call: TRBJ1-2; v_call: TRBV7-9; clone_size: few; cdr3_aa: CASSLDTGQPNGYTF; cdr3_nt: TGTGCCAGCAGCTTAGACACGGGACAGCCCAATGGCTACACCTTC
d_call: .; j_call: TRBJ2-7; v_call: TRBV7-8; clone_size: few; cdr3_aa: CASSSAGTPVSYEQYF; cdr3_nt: TGTGCCAGCAGCTCCGCCGGGACACCGGTTTCCTACGAGCAGTACTTC
d_call: .; j_call: TRBJ2-2; v_call: TRBV5-1; clone_size: .; cdr3_aa: CASSLFVGQPTGELFF; cdr3_nt: TGCGCCAGCAGCTTATTCGTGGGACAACCGACCGGGGAGCTGTTTTTT
d_call: TRBD1; j_call: TRBJ2-1; v_call: TRBV7-2; clone_size: .; cdr3_aa: CASSYWTGGGEQFF; cdr3_nt: TGTGCCAGCAGCTATTGGACAGGGGGAGGCGAGCAGTTCTTC
d_call: .; j_call: TRBJ2-1; v_call: TRBV12-3/TRBV12-4; clone_size: .; cdr3_aa: CASNQYSFRDNEQFF; cdr3_nt: TGTGCCAGCAATCAGTATTCATTTAGGGACAACGAGCAGTTCTTC
d_call: .; j_call: TRBJ2-3; v_call: TRBV7-2; clone_size: .; cdr3_aa: CASTSQTASTDTQYF; cdr3_nt: TGTGCCAGCACCTCCCAGACTGCTAGCACAGATACGCAGTATTTT
d_call: TRBD1; j_call: TRBJ2-5; v_call: TRBV15; clone_size: many; cdr3_aa: CATSGDSQETQYF; cdr3_nt: TGTGCCACCAGCGGGGACAGCCAAGAGACCCAGTACTTC
d_call: .; j_call: TRBJ2-5; v_call: TRBV3-1; clone_size: few; cdr3_aa: CASSQGHGGETQYF; cdr3_nt: TGTGCCAGCAGCCAAGGTCACGGCGGGGAGACCCAGTACTTC
d_call: TRBD2; j_call: TRBJ2-3; v_call: TRBV9; clone_size: .; cdr3_aa: CASSVSGDFSQDTQYF; cdr3_nt: TGTGCCAGCAGCGTAAGCGGGGACTTCTCACAAGATACGCAGTATTTT
d_call: TRBD1; j_call: TRBJ1-1; v_call: TRBV27; clone_size: .; cdr3_aa: CASTKTGSNTEAFF; cdr3_nt: TGTGCCAGCACCAAGACAGGGTCGAACACTGAAGCTTTCTTT
d_call: .; j_call: TRBJ2-3; v_call: TRBV6-5; clone_size: .; cdr3_aa: CASSSGPRVGDTQYF; cdr3_nt: TGTGCCAGCAGTTCGGGACCCAGGGTAGGGGATACGCAGTATTTT
d_call: .; j_call: TRBJ1-1; v_call: TRBV20-1; clone_size: many; cdr3_aa: CSASPGYMNTEAFF; cdr3_nt: TGCAGTGCTAGTCCCGGCTACATGAACACTGAAGCTTTCTTT
d_call: .; j_call: TRBJ1-6; v_call: TRBV4-1; clone_size: few; cdr3_aa: CASSVGTAYNSPLHF; cdr3_nt: TGCGCCAGCAGCGTTGGGACGGCCTATAATTCACCCCTCCACTTT
d_call: .; j_call: TRBJ2-5; v_call: TRBV5-7; clone_size: many; cdr3_aa: CASSFGRGYETQYF; cdr3_nt: TGTGCCAGCAGCTTCGGCAGGGGATATGAGACCCAGTACTTC
d_call: TRBD1; j_call: TRBJ2-1; v_call: TRBV27; clone_size: few; cdr3_aa: CASALVAGGRFF; cdr3_nt: TGTGCCAGCGCTCTCGTAGCAGGGGGACGGTTCTTC
d_call: .; j_call: TRBJ2-5; v_call: TRBV28; clone_size: few; cdr3_aa: CATRGDLQETQYF; cdr3_nt: TGTGCCACCAGGGGAGACCTCCAAGAGACCCAGTACTTC
d_call: .; j_call: TRBJ2-1; v_call: TRBV6-6; clone_size: .; cdr3_aa: CASCDYNEQFF; cdr3_nt: TGTGCCAGCTGCGACTACAATGAGCAGTTCTTC